Given below is one T cell receptor beta chain in context. Its specificity is not known. The entry originates in a study of T cell responses to AZD1222 COVID-19 vaccine. Regarding the study as a whole: Distributed over spike, vaccine-associated CD4 TCRs predominated at 160-218 and 743-854.

The method was immunoSEQ multiplex PCR; TCRdb's version includes in-frame clones alone and lacks a portion of them. The sample consists of about 130,000 clones, approximately 90% of them appearing once. Germline CDR1 reads MGHRA; CDR2 reads YSYEKL. This CDR3 comprises 15 residues. The V gene end was trimmed by 4 bases and the J gene end by 4 bases; junction bases not matched to a gene: 9. This chain links TRBV4-1 with TRBJ2-5; the match to TRBD1 covers 7 bases. The source was peripheral blood, collected on day 0 of AZD1222 vaccination. The clonotype was recovered from an adult in good health. The CDR3 sequence: CASSPLGHRGETQYF. CDR3 bases: TGCGCCAGCAGCCCTCTGGGACACAGGGGAGAGACCCAGTACTTC.